This entry features one T cell receptor (beta chain) sequence. No antigen is known for it. This specimen comes from a study of T cell responses to AZD1222 COVID-19 vaccine. Overall study findings and caveats: Spike-specific TCR breadth and depth grew following two AZD1222 doses. After the peak T cell response, and only then, were repertoires sampled.

This CDR3 has 16 amino acids. Germline assignment: CDR1 SGHAT and CDR2 FQNNGV. V lost 5 bases, J lost 1 base, and 15 bases lay in between. The table came from immunoSEQ multiplex PCR; TCRdb's copy has only in-frame clones and leaves some out. The data show 200,000 or so clones, approximately 93% seen once. The chain uses TRBV11-2 and TRBJ2-1; perhaps D is TRBD1 or TRBD2 (6 bases each). This TCR was recovered from an adult who received the AZD1222 COVID-19 vaccine. This sample comprised peripheral blood, obtained 28 days after the second AZD1222 dose. The CDR3 is CASSPFSGASYNEQFF. CDR3 nucleotide sequence: TGTGCCAGCAGCCCTTTCTCGGGGGCGTCCTACAATGAGCAGTTCTTC. Filled out from reference TRBV11-2 and TRBJ2-1, the complete variable domain reads EAGVAQSPRYKIIEKRQSVAFWCNPISGHATLYWYQQILGQGPKLLIQFQNNGVVDDSQLPKDRFSAERLKGVDSTLKIQPAKLEDSAVYLCASSPFSGASYNEQFFGPGTRLTVL.